Listed below are T cell receptor beta chains from one sample, sequenced in a study. TCRdb analysed the RT-PCR reads with MiXCR anew, one entry per CDR3 protein. Counted here are hundreds of thousands of distinct CDR3 sequences, around 14% occurring once; the ten biggest clones make up 3.6%. Sequenced material: memory CD4+ T cells from blood. All receptors come from a female donor in good health, serving as a healthy control. CDR3s include the opening cysteine and the closing phenylalanine or tryptophan. The D gene is left open where the match is weak. Only part of the rows carry a size: once, few, many, or a class if the clone is expanded.

clone_size: NA; j_call: TRBJ2-7; v_call: TRBV9; d_call: TRBD1; cdr3_nt: TGTGCCAGCTTCCGTGCCCTGGGACAGGGGAGTCGGTACGAGCAGTACTTC; cdr3_aa: CASFRALGQGSRYEQYF
clone_size: NA; j_call: TRBJ2-7; v_call: TRBV10-3; d_call: NA; cdr3_nt: TGTGCCACCCGGGCTACAGGGAGTCTTTACGAGCAGTACTTC; cdr3_aa: CATRATGSLYEQYF
clone_size: many; j_call: TRBJ2-1; v_call: TRBV27; d_call: NA; cdr3_nt: TGTGCCAGCAGCAAGGGGGAGGACTACAATGAGCAGTTCTTC; cdr3_aa: CASSKGEDYNEQFF
clone_size: many; j_call: TRBJ1-1; v_call: TRBV7-9; d_call: NA; cdr3_nt: TGTGCCAGCAGCTTAGAGGCCGGCAGTGAAGCTTTCTTT; cdr3_aa: CASSLEAGSEAFF
clone_size: few; j_call: TRBJ1-4; v_call: TRBV20-1; d_call: NA; cdr3_nt: TGCAGTGCTTTAACTTACGACGCGTCAACTAATGAAAAACTGTTTTTT; cdr3_aa: CSALTYDASTNEKLFF
clone_size: NA; j_call: TRBJ2-1; v_call: TRBV30; d_call: TRBD2; cdr3_nt: TGTGCCTGGAGTGTAATAGCGGGAATTCGCCTCAATGAGCAGTTCTTC; cdr3_aa: CAWSVIAGIRLNEQFF
clone_size: few; j_call: TRBJ2-3; v_call: TRBV12-3/TRBV12-4; d_call: NA; cdr3_nt: TGTGCCAGCAGTTTTGGGATAGGGGATACGCAGTATTTT; cdr3_aa: CASSFGIGDTQYF
clone_size: many; j_call: TRBJ2-1; v_call: TRBV12-3/TRBV12-4; d_call: TRBD1; cdr3_nt: TGTGCCAGCAGTTCCCCGGGACAGGGCTACAATGAGCAGTTCTTC; cdr3_aa: CASSSPGQGYNEQFF
clone_size: few; j_call: TRBJ2-7; v_call: TRBV28; d_call: NA; cdr3_nt: TGTGCCAGCAGTCCCCCCTCGGACAGAGCCTACGAGCAGTACTTC; cdr3_aa: CASSPPSDRAYEQYF
clone_size: many; j_call: TRBJ1-2; v_call: TRBV4-2; d_call: TRBD1; cdr3_nt: TGTGCCAGCAGTCGGGAAGGACAGGCGGTACTTGGCTACACCTTC; cdr3_aa: CASSREGQAVLGYTF
clone_size: few; j_call: TRBJ1-6; v_call: TRBV12-3/TRBV12-4; d_call: NA; cdr3_nt: TGTGCCAGCAGTTTTGGAGGAGGGGGTGCACCCCTCCACTTT; cdr3_aa: CASSFGGGGAPLHF
clone_size: NA; j_call: TRBJ1-6; v_call: TRBV2; d_call: NA; cdr3_nt: TGTGCCAGCACTCGGGGACGGAATTCACCCCTCCACTTT; cdr3_aa: CASTRGRNSPLHF
clone_size: NA; j_call: TRBJ2-7; v_call: TRBV20-1; d_call: NA; cdr3_nt: TGCAGTGCTAGGGGAGGCAACGAGCAGTACTTC; cdr3_aa: CSARGGNEQYF
clone_size: many; j_call: TRBJ1-1; v_call: TRBV20-1; d_call: NA; cdr3_nt: TGCAGTGCAAGACGCCCAGGAAACACTGAAGCTTTCTTT; cdr3_aa: CSARRPGNTEAFF